This is a list of T cell receptor beta chains from one sample in a study of control samples from healthy donors and cancer patients. The data were produced by immunoSEQ multiplex PCR, yet TCRdb's version contains in-frame clones alone and is incomplete. Of around 140,000 clones listed, around 90% were seen once; the top ten hold about 7.6%. The sample comprised blood. The source of these receptors is a man in his late teens or twenties in good health. The CDR3 runs from the conserved cysteine through the conserved F or W. D genes are given only for firm matches. Some rows mark clone size as missing; the rest say once, few, many or name a class of expanded clone.

>TRBV4-1|-|-|TRBJ2-3
TGCGCCAGCAGCCGGACGGTCACAGATACGCAGTATTTT
CASSRTVTDTQYF
>TRBV5-1|-|-|TRBJ2-5
TGCGCCAGCAGCTTCGGGAGAGGAGTTAAAGAGACCCAGTACTTC
CASSFGRGVKETQYF
>TRBV30|-|-|TRBJ2-2
TGTGCCTGGAGTTACACCTACACCGGGGAGCTGTTTTTT
CAWSYTYTGELFF
>TRBV2|-|-|TRBJ1-1
TGTGCCAGCAAATCCCCGCCGAACACTGAAGCTTTCTTT
CASKSPPNTEAFF
>TRBV5-1|once|-|TRBJ2-5
TGCGCCAGCAGCTTGGAACCCCAGGGACCTCAAGAGACCCAGTACTTC
CASSLEPQGPQETQYF
>TRBV28|-|-|TRBJ2-3
TGTGCCAGCAGCGAGGCGCAGAGCACAGATACGCAGTATTTT
CASSEAQSTDTQYF
>TRBV19|-|-|TRBJ1-1
TGTGCCAGTAGTATACTAGGGGGGTCCACTGAAGCTTTCTTT
CASSILGGSTEAFF
>TRBV19|-|TRBD1|TRBJ1-2
TGTGCCAGTAGTGATCCCGGGACAGTTAGCTATGGCTACACCTTC
CASSDPGTVSYGYTF
>TRBV4-3|-|-|TRBJ1-5
TGCGCCAGCAGCGCCGATCATAGCAATCAGCCCCAGCATTTT
CASSADHSNQPQHF
>TRBV11-2|-|TRBD2|TRBJ2-2
TGTGCCAGCAGCTCGACTAGCGGGGGGGCGAACACCGGGGAGCTGTTTTTT
CASSSTSGGANTGELFF
>TRBV12-5|few|-|TRBJ1-1
TGTGCTAGTGGTCCCTACCCAGGGAACACTGAAGCTTTCTTT
CASGPYPGNTEAFF
>TRBV28|-|-|TRBJ1-3
TGTGCCAGCAGTTTAGTTACAGGTTTCTCTGGAAACACCATATATTTT
CASSLVTGFSGNTIYF
>TRBV5-1|-|-|TRBJ1-1
TGCGCCAGCAGCTTGGCCGAACACGGGGTAAGAGCTTTCTTT
CASSLAEHGVRAFF
>TRBV19|-|-|TRBJ2-1
TGTGCCAGTCAAACTAGCTCAAGCTCCTACAATGAGCAGTTCTTC
CASQTSSSSYNEQFF
>TRBV6-5|-|-|TRBJ1-3
TGTGCCAGCAGATTAATGAGGGGAAACACCATATATTTT
CASRLMRGNTIYF
>TRBV19|-|-|TRBJ2-2
TGTGCCAGTAGTATAGGCAGTGGGAACACCGGGGAGCTGTTTTTT
CASSIGSGNTGELFF
>TRBV5-6|-|-|TRBJ2-5
TGTGCCAGCAGCTTGGCAGACAGACAAGAGACCCAGTACTTC
CASSLADRQETQYF
>TRBV25-1|-|-|TRBJ1-1
TGTGCCAGCAGGAGAGGGGGGACCACTGAAGCTTTCTTT
CASRRGGTTEAFF
>TRBV6-5|few|-|TRBJ1-4
TGTGCCAGCGAAGGGTGGGGAGGTGAAAAACTGTTTTTT
CASEGWGGEKLFF
>TRBV6-1|-|-|TRBJ1-2
TGTGCCAGCAGTGATGACAGGTTGGCTCTCTATGGCTACACCTTC
CASSDDRLALYGYTF
>TRBV18|-|-|TRBJ2-7
TGTGCCAGCTCACCGATTGGGGCCGGTGACGAGCAGTACTTC
CASSPIGAGDEQYF
>TRBV6-5|-|TRBD1|TRBJ1-5
TGTGCCAGCAGTATCGGGACAGGTAGCAATCAGCCCCAGCATTTT
CASSIGTGSNQPQHF
>TRBV21-1|-|-|TRBJ1-2
TGTGCCAGCAGCATCACCGGGACAGGAAAAACCGTAGCTAACTATGGCTACACCTTC
CASSITGTGKTVANYGYTF
>TRBV19|-|TRBD1|TRBJ1-2
TGTGCCAGTAGTACGGTGGACAGGGCCGCCTATGGCTACACCTTC
CASSTVDRAAYGYTF
>TRBV7-9|-|-|TRBJ1-6
TGTGCCAGCAGCTTAGGACAGATAAATTCACCCCTCCACTTT
CASSLGQINSPLHF
>TRBV27|-|-|TRBJ1-1
TGTGCCAGCAGTTTTGGTACGAACACTGAAGCTTTCTTT
CASSFGTNTEAFF
>TRBV5-5|-|-|TRBJ2-3
TGTGCCAGCAGCCCGTTCCCGAAATCTGATCTAGGGACAGATACGCAGTATTTT
CASSPFPKSDLGTDTQYF
>TRBV11-2|-|TRBD1|TRBJ2-7
TGTGCCAGCAGCTTGCCGACAGGGGCCTACGAGCAGTACTTC
CASSLPTGAYEQYF
>TRBV7-2|-|-|TRBJ1-2
TGTGCCAGCAGCTTAGGCGTACGGGAAGACTATGGCTACACCTTC
CASSLGVREDYGYTF
>TRBV3-1/TRBV3-2|-|-|TRBJ2-5
TGTGCCAGCAGCCAAGGAGAGACCCAGTACTTC
CASSQGETQYF
>TRBV28|-|-|TRBJ2-7
TGTGCCAGCAGTTTATTAATCCACGAGCAGTACTTC
CASSLLIHEQYF
>TRBV12-5|-|TRBD1|TRBJ1-1
TGTGCTAGTGGTCCAATGGGGACAGCGAGCTATGAAGCTTTCTTT
CASGPMGTASYEAFF
>TRBV7-2|-|-|TRBJ2-7
TGTGCCAGCAGCTTAGTCAACACCGCCTACGAGCAGTACTTC
CASSLVNTAYEQYF
>TRBV7-2|-|-|TRBJ1-6
TGTGCCAGCAGCGTACAGGGAAGATCACCCCTCCACTTT
CASSVQGRSPLHF
>TRBV4-1|-|TRBD2|TRBJ2-7
TGCGCCAGCAGCCCCCGCGGGGGGATGGAAGCGGGTGACTTCGAGCAGTACTTC
CASSPRGGMEAGDFEQYF
>TRBV15|-|-|TRBJ1-3
TGTGCCACCAGCAGACCGGACAGCCTTGCCACCATATATTTT
CATSRPDSLATIYF
>TRBV6-7|-|-|TRBJ2-7
TGTGCCAGCAGCCCAGGGGAGCACGCTTCGTTAGTCCCCTACGAGCAGTACTTC
CASSPGEHASLVPYEQYF
>TRBV24-1|once|-|TRBJ2-3
TGTGCCACCAGTGACCCGACACGACCTACGCAGTATTTT
CATSDPTRPTQYF
>TRBV3-1/TRBV3-2|few|TRBD2|TRBJ2-5
TGTGCCAGCAGCCTGACTAGCGGGGTAGGAGAGACCCAGTACTTC
CASSLTSGVGETQYF
>TRBV19|once|-|TRBJ2-4
TGTGCCAGTAGTATAGCGGCGCTAGCCAAAAACATTCAGTACTTC
CASSIAALAKNIQYF
>TRBV18|-|-|TRBJ1-2
TGTGCCAGCTCACCTAAGGCGGACTATGGCTACACCTTC
CASSPKADYGYTF
>TRBV7-3|-|TRBD1|TRBJ2-1
TGTGCCAGCAGAGGGACAGGGAGGAATGAGCAGTTCTTC
CASRGTGRNEQFF
>TRBV9|-|TRBD2|TRBJ2-5
TGTGCCAGCAGCCCCCGAAGTAGCGGGGGGGAGACCCAGTACTTC
CASSPRSSGGETQYF
>TRBV23-1|-|-|TRBJ2-2
TGCGCCAGCAGTCATCCCGGGGGTAGCACCGGGGAGCTGTTTTTT
CASSHPGGSTGELFF
>TRBV28|-|-|TRBJ1-3
TGTGCCAGCAGTTTAGGAGGGCAAGCCGGAAACACCATATATTTT
CASSLGGQAGNTIYF
>TRBV7-3|-|-|TRBJ2-7
TGTGCCAGCAGCTTAGATTTCGGTGGCGAGCAGTACTTC
CASSLDFGGEQYF
>TRBV7-9|-|TRBD1|TRBJ2-1
TGTGCCAGCAGCTTAGGGACAGGGGGCTCGAATGAGCAGTTCTTC
CASSLGTGGSNEQFF
>TRBV19|-|TRBD1|TRBJ1-2
TGTGCCAGTAGTATAGAGACGGGACAGGGGAACTATGGCTACACCTTC
CASSIETGQGNYGYTF
>TRBV5-5|-|-|TRBJ2-7
TGTGCCAGCAGCTTGGACGGGGTCTACGAGCAGTACTTC
CASSLDGVYEQYF
>TRBV28|-|-|TRBJ1-2
TGTGCCAGCAGTTTGGGTCCCCGTGGGCAAGGCTACACCTTC
CASSLGPRGQGYTF
>TRBV9|-|-|TRBJ2-1
TGTGCCAGCAGCGTAGCTCCGACAGTAAGTTACGATGAGCAGTTCTTC
CASSVAPTVSYDEQFF
>TRBV18|-|-|TRBJ1-1
TGTGCCAGCTCACCAGGGGCGGTGAACACTGAAGCTTTCTTT
CASSPGAVNTEAFF
>TRBV30|-|-|TRBJ1-4
TGTGCCTGGAGTCTCAACTCGGGGAGGGGTGAAAAACTGTTTTTT
CAWSLNSGRGEKLFF
>TRBV29-1|-|TRBD1|TRBJ2-1
TGCAGCGTTGACCGGACAGGGGGCCTAAATGAGCAGTTCTTC
CSVDRTGGLNEQFF
>TRBV29-1|once|TRBD1|TRBJ1-4
TGCAGCGTTGAACGACAGGGAACTAATGAAAAACTGTTTTTT
CSVERQGTNEKLFF